The 8 T cell receptor beta chains reported below all come from one sample, sequenced in a study of beta chain features in type 1 diabetes (dated by TCRdb to the late 2010s). Receptors were amplified or captured by the immunoSEQ multiplex PCR assay. The entire isolated RNA was reverse transcribed using the High Capacity cDNA Reverse Transcription Kit, and thus expressed TCRB transcripts were sequenced. TCRdb mirrors the immuneACCESS table, restricted to in-frame sequences. Some clones are absent from its copies; in checked studies, under half trace to an unresolved V gene, and the reason for the others is unknown. This sample comprises about 180,000 clones, around an eighth of them detected only once. 0.6% to 0.8% of the sample is held by the ten biggest clonotypes. The material sequenced was central memory CD4+ T cells from blood. All receptors derive from a woman aged 18-29 years in good health.

This clone came up many times. CDR3 nucleotide sequence: TGTGCCAGCAGTGAACAAGGACAGGGATCCTACAATGAGCAGTTCTTC. Protein sequence: CASSEQGQGSYNEQFF. The chain uses TRBV25-1 and TRBJ2-1, with TRBD1 matching over 8 bases. The CDR3 runs 16 residues. Germline V gene data show CDR1 as MGHDK and CDR2 as SYGVNS. Losses at the gene ends were 2 bases for V and 1 base for J; bases not matched to a gene: 4.

This clone appeared a few times. This chain links TRBV4-3 with TRBJ2-3; unclear D gene. Trimming shortened V by 1 base and J by 0 bases, and 8 bases separated the two germline ends. CDR1 and CDR2 (germline): LGHNA, YSLEER. The CDR3 covers 15 residues. The CDR3, as DNA: TGCGCCAGCAGCCAAGGGGCCCTAAGCACAGATACGCAGTATTTT. Its protein product is CASSQGALSTDTQYF.

This clone was counted at least ten times. The V call is TRBV5-1, the J call TRBJ2-3, with 8 bases matching TRBD2. With V trimmed by 0 bases and J by 0 bases, 12 bases remained unmatched. The length of the CDR3 is 19 residues. The germline V gene has CDR1 SGHRS and CDR2 YFSETQ. The CDR3 is CASSLVPSGSDPSTDTQYF. The DNA of the CDR3 is TGCGCCAGCAGCTTGGTCCCGAGCGGGAGCGATCCAAGCACAGATACGCAGTATTTT.

This chain links TRBV30 with TRBJ1-5; D remains unclear. This CDR3 region has 13 residues. V lost 4 bases and J 7 bases, leaving 14 bases between the germline ends. Germline V gives CDR1 GTSNPN, CDR2 SVGIG (reference sequence). The CDR3 region is CAWNRERWQPQHF. CDR3 DNA: TGTGCCTGGAATCGGGAAAGATGGCAGCCCCAGCATTTT.

The V gene is TRBV28, the J gene TRBJ2-1, with D perhaps matching TRBD2 (5 bases). Trimming took off 7 bases at V and 0 bases at J, with 10 bases between the two ends. CDR3 length: 14 amino acids. Germline V lookup: CDR1 MDHEN, CDR2 SYDVKM. CDR3: CASIGGGSYNEQFF. CDR3 nucleotides: TGTGCCAGCATAGGCGGAGGCTCCTACAATGAGCAGTTCTTC.

This clone was seen a handful of times. The V call is TRBV4-1, the J call TRBJ2-3; tentative D call: TRBD2 (5 bases). V was cut by 0 bases and J by 8 bases, with 9 bases left in between. This CDR3 contains 13 residues. Germline loops: CDR1 MGHRA, CDR2 YSYEKL. The DNA of the CDR3 is TGCGCCAGCAGCCAAGAGAATGGAGGTACGCAGTATTTT. It specifies CASSQENGGTQYF.

The V call is TRBV7-8, the J call TRBJ1-2; 10 bases are shared with TRBD1. This CDR3 spans 15 amino acids. Germline V lookup: CDR1 SGHVS, CDR2 FQNEAQ. V gave up 5 bases and J gave up 8 bases; unmatched junction bases: 11. The CDR3 loop reads CASSLSGQGTGGYTF. CDR3 sequence (DNA): TGTGCCAGCAGCCTATCGGGACAGGGGACGGGAGGCTACACCTTC.

With respect to this clone: In the same sample, other DNA sequences code for this CDR3. The chain links TRBV28 to TRBJ1-2; D is uncertain. The CDR3 sequence is 11 residues long. The ends were cut back, 8 bases at V and 4 bases at J, with 8 bases in the middle. Germline V gene data show CDR1 as MDHEN and CDR2 as SYDVKM. Written as DNA, the CDR3 is TGTGCCAGCGGAGAGACCTATGGCTACACCTTC. This encodes CASGETYGYTF.